The rows below give T cell receptor beta chains drawn from one sample of a study of T-cell reconstitution after alpha-beta-depleted transplantation in children. TCRdb itself ran the PCR reads through MiXCR, one entry per CDR3 protein. The data hold 300,000 to 400,000 distinct CDR3 sequences, with 15% to 20% observed a single time. The sequenced sample was PBMCs, mostly from graft donor cells, obtained 360 days after TCRalphabeta/CD19-depleted stem cell transplant. These receptors originate from a male patient aged 2-9 years who had a stem cell transplant for acute lymphoblastic leukemia, so the T cells may come from the graft donor. Each CDR3 is given with its conserved first and last residue. The D gene is left open where the match is weak. Size is omitted from some rows. Given values are once, few, many or a class for expanded clones.

abundance	v_gene	d_gene	j_gene	CDR3aa	CDR3nt
few	TRBV4-3	TRBD2	TRBJ2-4	CASSHLGLAGKNIQYF	TGCGCCAGCAGCCATCTCGGACTAGCGGGGAAAAACATTCAGTACTTC
-	TRBV4-1	TRBD1	TRBJ2-3	CASSPTGGHTDTQYF	TGCGCCAGCAGCCCCACAGGGGGCCACACAGATACGCAGTATTTT
-	TRBV12-3/TRBV12-4	-	TRBJ1-1	CASSLDLRVPGNTEAFF	TGTGCCAGCAGTTTAGACCTCCGGGTCCCGGGCAACACTGAAGCTTTCTTT
-	TRBV7-9	-	TRBJ2-7	CASSPRWEQYF	TGTGCCAGCAGCCCACGCTGGGAGCAGTACTTC
many	TRBV28	TRBD2	TRBJ2-7	CASSTLAGGDYEQYF	TGTGCCAGCAGTACTCTAGCGGGAGGGGACTACGAGCAGTACTTC
-	TRBV9	TRBD2	TRBJ2-5	CASSVGLAGVGETQYF	TGTGCCAGCAGCGTAGGACTAGCGGGAGTCGGAGAGACCCAGTACTTC
-	TRBV20-1	TRBD2	TRBJ2-5	CSALLAGETQYF	TGCAGTGCACTCCTAGCGGGAGAGACCCAGTACTTC
-	TRBV10-3	TRBD1	TRBJ2-7	CASSGTGASYEQYF	TGTGCCAGCTCAGGGACAGGGGCGTCCTACGAGCAGTACTTC
-	TRBV12-3/TRBV12-4	-	TRBJ2-1	CASSFGAGYNEQFF	TGTGCCAGCAGTTTTGGGGCAGGTTACAATGAGCAGTTCTTC
-	TRBV6-5	-	TRBJ1-5	CASSYGFGRTSNQPQHF	TGTGCCAGCAGTTACGGGTTCGGGAGGACTAGCAATCAGCCCCAGCATTTT
few	TRBV20-1	TRBD2	TRBJ2-7	CSARGGAGVHEQYF	TGCAGTGCTAGAGGGGGAGCGGGAGTCCACGAGCAGTACTTC
few	TRBV20-1	-	TRBJ2-3	CSARAFLGTDTQYF	TGCAGTGCCCGCGCCTTCCTAGGGACAGATACGCAGTATTTT
-	TRBV6-1	TRBD2	TRBJ2-7	CASSTRAGGPGGQYF	TGTGCCAGCAGCACTAGAGCGGGAGGGCCCGGTGGGCAGTACTTC
few	TRBV13	-	TRBJ2-3	CASSVTPTTDTQYF	TGTGCCAGCAGTGTTACCCCAACCACAGATACGCAGTATTTT
-	TRBV29-1	TRBD2	TRBJ2-1	CSVVILAGNEQFF	TGCAGCGTTGTCATCCTAGCGGGCAATGAGCAGTTCTTC
few	TRBV28	TRBD1	TRBJ2-4	CASSQTGVLGIQYF	TGTGCCAGCAGTCAAACAGGGGTGTTGGGCATTCAGTACTTC
few	TRBV7-9	-	TRBJ2-7	CASSPRRGNHAYSEQYF	TGTGCCAGCAGCCCAAGACGGGGGAACCACGCCTATTCCGAGCAGTACTTC
few	TRBV12-3/TRBV12-4	TRBD2	TRBJ2-3	CASTGGRGTDTQYF	TGTGCCAGCACTGGAGGGAGGGGCACAGATACGCAGTATTTT
many	TRBV27	-	TRBJ2-7	CASSLHFPPLIYEQYF	TGTGCCAGCAGTTTACACTTTCCGCCCCTAATCTACGAGCAGTACTTC
few	TRBV6-2/TRBV6-3	TRBD1	TRBJ2-3	CASRPGQGVTDTQYF	TGTGCCAGCAGGCCGGGACAGGGGGTTACAGATACGCAGTATTTT
-	TRBV6-5	-	TRBJ2-7	CASSSIMGENYEQYF	TGTGCCAGCAGTTCTATCATGGGGGAGAACTACGAGCAGTACTTC
few	TRBV25-1	TRBD2	TRBJ2-3	CASSDLAGGGRGGTDTQYF	TGTGCCAGCAGTGATCTAGCGGGAGGGGGCCGGGGGGGCACAGATACGCAGTATTTT
few	TRBV5-1	-	TRBJ2-7	CASSPQGMRSYEQYF	TGCGCCAGCAGTCCCCAAGGGATGCGATCCTACGAGCAGTACTTC
-	TRBV13	-	TRBJ2-5	CASSLGGLRQETQYF	TGTGCCAGCAGCTTAGGAGGGCTCCGCCAAGAGACCCAGTACTTC
few	TRBV11-1	-	TRBJ2-5	CASSRAPRDQETQYF	TGTGCCAGCAGCCGGGCCCCAAGGGACCAAGAGACCCAGTACTTC
-	TRBV21-1	-	TRBJ2-7	CASSNQGGTYEQYF	TGTGCCAGCAGCAACCAGGGGGGTACCTACGAGCAGTACTTC
-	TRBV14	TRBD2	TRBJ2-1	CASSQGRGGREFF	TGTGCCAGCAGCCAAGGGAGGGGCGGGAGGGAGTTCTTC
many	TRBV3-1	-	TRBJ2-1	CASSTRDLSYNEQFF	TGTGCCAGCAGCACCCGGGACCTCTCCTACAATGAGCAGTTCTTC
few	TRBV6-2/TRBV6-3	-	TRBJ2-5	CASNVGSRARFVETQYF	TGTGCCAGCAACGTAGGGTCGAGGGCGCGATTTGTGGAGACCCAGTACTTC
-	TRBV4-3	-	TRBJ2-5	CASSQDPRTVQETQYF	TGCGCCAGCAGCCAAGATCCCCGGACAGTCCAAGAGACCCAGTACTTC
-	TRBV27	TRBD2	TRBJ2-2	CASKGLAGGPGTGELFF	TGTGCCAGCAAGGGGCTAGCGGGAGGGCCTGGGACCGGGGAGCTGTTTTTT
few	TRBV2	-	TRBJ1-1	CASRGEYTEAFF	TGTGCCAGCAGGGGCGAGTACACTGAAGCTTTCTTT
few	TRBV7-9	-	TRBJ2-7	CASSPKGPGEQYF	TGTGCCAGCAGCCCAAAGGGCCCCGGGGAGCAGTACTTC
many	TRBV20-1	TRBD1	TRBJ2-3	CSARPWDRGFTDTQYF	TGCAGTGCTAGACCCTGGGACAGGGGATTCACAGATACGCAGTATTTT
few	TRBV7-8	-	TRBJ2-3	CASSLEPDPTDTQYF	TGTGCCAGCAGCTTAGAGCCGGACCCCACAGATACGCAGTATTTT
many	TRBV12-3/TRBV12-4	-	TRBJ1-1	CASSLEGGWAFF	TGTGCCAGCAGTTTAGAGGGAGGGTGGGCTTTCTTT
few	TRBV7-2	-	TRBJ2-7	CASSPRIPDHEQYF	TGTGCCAGCAGCCCGCGTATCCCCGACCACGAGCAGTACTTC
many	TRBV5-1	TRBD2	TRBJ2-1	CASSKPGTSGRRGDEQFF	TGCGCCAGCAGTAAACCTGGGACTAGCGGGAGGCGAGGGGATGAGCAGTTCTTC
few	TRBV28	-	TRBJ2-7	CASSFRGRKNHEQYF	TGTGCCAGCAGTTTTAGGGGACGGAAAAACCACGAGCAGTACTTC
-	TRBV20-1	-	TRBJ2-1	CSARGPQGGNEQFF	TGCAGTGCTAGGGGTCCGCAGGGGGGCAATGAGCAGTTCTTC
few	TRBV3-1	-	TRBJ2-2	CASSQDRGGALRDTGELFF	TGTGCCAGCAGCCAAGATCGAGGAGGAGCCCTCCGAGACACCGGGGAGCTGTTTTTT
-	TRBV29-1	-	TRBJ1-1	CSVYDRRTEAFF	TGCAGCGTTTATGACAGGCGCACTGAAGCTTTCTTT
few	TRBV20-1	-	TRBJ2-5	CAPLQTAKETQYF	TGCGCCCCCCTTCAGACAGCGAAAGAGACCCAGTACTTC
-	TRBV11-1	-	TRBJ2-1	CASSSVNRNRGTAYNEQFF	TGTGCCAGCAGCTCCGTTAACCGCAACCGGGGTACCGCCTACAATGAGCAGTTCTTC
few	TRBV4-1	TRBD1	TRBJ2-5	CASSQGDRGPGETQYF	TGCGCCAGCAGCCAAGGTGACAGGGGGCCGGGAGAGACCCAGTACTTC
-	TRBV12-3/TRBV12-4	-	TRBJ2-1	CASCGQQLFDEQFF	TGTGCCAGCTGTGGACAGCAGCTTTTTGATGAGCAGTTCTTC
many	TRBV5-1	TRBD2	TRBJ2-7	CASSPGGTSSSYEQYF	TGCGCCAGCAGCCCGGGGGGGACTAGCAGCTCCTACGAGCAGTACTTC
-	TRBV12-3/TRBV12-4	TRBD1	TRBJ2-2	CASSSIGQENTGELFF	TGTGCCAGCAGCTCGATAGGACAGGAGAACACCGGGGAGCTGTTTTTT
-	TRBV6-2/TRBV6-3	TRBD2	TRBJ2-7	CASSSLTSGSTYEQYF	TGTGCCAGCAGTTCACTGACTAGCGGGAGTACATACGAGCAGTACTTC